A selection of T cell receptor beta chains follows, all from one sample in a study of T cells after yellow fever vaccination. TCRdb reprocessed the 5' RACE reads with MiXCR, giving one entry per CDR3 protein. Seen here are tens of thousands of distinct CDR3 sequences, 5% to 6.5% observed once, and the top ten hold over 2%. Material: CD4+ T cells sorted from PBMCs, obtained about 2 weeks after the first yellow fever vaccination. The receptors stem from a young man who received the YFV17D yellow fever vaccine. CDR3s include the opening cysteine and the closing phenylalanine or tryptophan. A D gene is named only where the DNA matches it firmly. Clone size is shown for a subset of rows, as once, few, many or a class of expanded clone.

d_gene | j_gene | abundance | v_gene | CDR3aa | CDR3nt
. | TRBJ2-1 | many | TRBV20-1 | CSARPLASYNEQFF | TGCAGTGCTAGACCTCTAGCTTCCTACAATGAGCAGTTCTTC
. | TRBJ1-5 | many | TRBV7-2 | CASSVRGDQPQHF | TGTGCCAGCAGCGTAAGGGGGGATCAGCCCCAGCATTTT
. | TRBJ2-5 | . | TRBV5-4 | CASSQDQETQYF | TGTGCCAGCAGCCAGGACCAAGAGACCCAGTACTTC
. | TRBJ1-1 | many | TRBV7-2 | CASSFGTVDTEAFF | TGTGCCAGCAGCTTCGGTACTGTAGATACTGAAGCTTTCTTT
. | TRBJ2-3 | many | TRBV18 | CASSPVTGVGDTQYF | TGTGCCAGCTCACCCGTTACAGGCGTGGGAGATACGCAGTATTTT
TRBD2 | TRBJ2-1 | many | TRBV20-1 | CSARALAGGSHEQFF | TGCAGTGCTAGAGCCCTAGCGGGGGGGTCGCATGAGCAGTTCTTC
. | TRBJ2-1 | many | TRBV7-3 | CASSLNAGDQWNEQFF | TGTGCCAGCAGCTTAAATGCCGGGGATCAGTGGAATGAGCAGTTCTTC
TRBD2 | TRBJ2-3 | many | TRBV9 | CASSPTSGGLTDTQYF | TGTGCCAGCAGCCCGACTAGCGGGGGGCTCACAGATACGCAGTATTTT
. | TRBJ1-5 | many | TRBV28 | CASSPPPIGSPNQPQHF | TGTGCCAGCAGTCCCCCCCCCATCGGGAGTCCTAATCAGCCCCAGCATTTT
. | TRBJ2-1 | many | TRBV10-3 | CATGGLQTEQFF | TGTGCCACGGGGGGCCTCCAGACTGAGCAGTTCTTC
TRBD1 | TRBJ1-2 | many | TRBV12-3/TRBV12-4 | CASKKSDGTAVYGYTF | TGTGCCAGCAAAAAATCGGACGGGACAGCAGTTTATGGCTACACCTTC
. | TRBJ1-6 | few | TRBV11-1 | CASSPSANSPLHF | TGTGCCAGCAGCCCATCGGCGAATTCACCCCTCCACTTT
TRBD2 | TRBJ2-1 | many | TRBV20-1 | CSARDQRGGQFF | TGCAGTGCTAGAGATCAGCGGGGGGGCCAGTTCTTC
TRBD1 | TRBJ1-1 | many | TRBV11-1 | CASSPPGAGGLLGTEAFF | TGTGCCAGCAGCCCCCCGGGGGCAGGGGGATTATTAGGAACTGAAGCTTTCTTT
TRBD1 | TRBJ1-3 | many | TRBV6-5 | CASRGQGASNGNTIYF | TGTGCCAGCAGAGGACAGGGGGCTTCTAATGGAAACACCATATATTTT
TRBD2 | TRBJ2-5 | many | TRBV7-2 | CASSSLAGAPQWRTQYF | TGTGCCAGCAGCTCCCTAGCGGGGGCCCCCCAATGGAGGACCCAGTACTTC
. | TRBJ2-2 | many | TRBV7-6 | CASSPGSGTNTGELFF | TGTGCCAGCAGCCCAGGGTCGGGGACGAACACCGGGGAGCTGTTTTTT
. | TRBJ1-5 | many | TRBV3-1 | CASSQESKNNQPQHF | TGTGCCAGCAGCCAAGAGTCCAAGAACAATCAGCCCCAGCATTTT
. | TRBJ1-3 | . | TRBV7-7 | CASSSASAGTGNTIYF | TGTGCTAGCAGCTCAGCCTCAGCAGGGACTGGAAACACCATATATTTT
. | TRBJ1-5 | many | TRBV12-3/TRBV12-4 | CASSNGAVPQPQHF | TGTGCCAGCAGCAATGGGGCAGTACCTCAGCCCCAGCATTTT
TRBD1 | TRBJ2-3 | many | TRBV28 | CASRGQGASNGDTQYF | TGTGCCAGCCGGGGACAGGGGGCGTCCAATGGAGATACGCAGTATTTT
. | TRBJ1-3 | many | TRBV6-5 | CASSYSGRISGNTIYF | TGTGCCAGCAGTTACTCCGGACGAATCTCTGGAAACACCATATATTTT
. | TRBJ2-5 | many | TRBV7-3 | CASSQTEGVTQYF | TGTGCCAGCAGCCAAACGGAGGGGGTGACCCAGTACTTC
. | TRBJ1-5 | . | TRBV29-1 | CSARTGNQPQHF | TGCAGCGCCCGGACGGGGAATCAGCCCCAGCATTTT
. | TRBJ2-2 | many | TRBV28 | CASSASPSGTRELFF | TGTGCCAGCAGTGCCTCCCCCTCAGGTACCCGGGAGCTGTTTTTT
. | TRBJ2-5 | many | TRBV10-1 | CASMVQWLAQYF | TGCGCCAGCATGGTACAGTGGTTAGCCCAGTACTTC
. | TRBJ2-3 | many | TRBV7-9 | CASSLRSRVGGDTQYF | TGTGCCAGCAGCCTCCGAAGTAGGGTGGGCGGGGATACGCAGTATTTT
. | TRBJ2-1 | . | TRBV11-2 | CASSLVGGSYNEQFF | TGTGCCAGCAGCTTAGTGGGAGGTTCCTACAATGAGCAGTTCTTC
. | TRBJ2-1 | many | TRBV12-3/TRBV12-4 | CASSLRSSYNEQFF | TGTGCCAGCAGTTTGCGGAGCTCCTACAATGAGCAGTTCTTC
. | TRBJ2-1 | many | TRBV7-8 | CASSLAGSYNEQFF | TGTGCCAGCAGCTTAGCAGGCTCCTACAATGAGCAGTTCTTC
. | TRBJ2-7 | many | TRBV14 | CASSQDSGTFYEQYF | TGTGCCAGCAGCCAAGATTCAGGGACCTTCTACGAGCAGTACTTC
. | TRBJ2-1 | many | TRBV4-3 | CASSQAGLWNEQFF | TGCGCCAGCAGCCAAGCCGGGTTGTGGAATGAGCAGTTCTTC
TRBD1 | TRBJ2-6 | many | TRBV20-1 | CSARSPTGVSSGANVLTF | TGCAGTGCGCGTTCTCCGACAGGGGTTTCATCTGGGGCCAACGTCCTGACTTTC
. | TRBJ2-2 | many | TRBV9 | CASSASGFGVTGKTGELFF | TGTGCCAGCAGCGCCTCGGGATTTGGTGTCACAGGGAAAACCGGGGAGCTGTTTTTT
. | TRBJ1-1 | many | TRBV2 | CAGPLGRGSNTEAFF | TGTGCCGGCCCCCTGGGGCGAGGATCGAACACTGAAGCTTTCTTT
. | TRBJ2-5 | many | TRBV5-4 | CASSLKRTQETQYF | TGTGCCAGCAGCTTAAAGCGGACGCAAGAGACCCAGTACTTC
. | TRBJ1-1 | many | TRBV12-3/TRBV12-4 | CASSRSGEGYAEAFF | TGTGCCAGCAGTCGCTCAGGGGAGGGGTACGCTGAAGCTTTCTTT
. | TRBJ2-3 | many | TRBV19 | CASLNSGEKDTQYF | TGTGCCAGTCTCAACTCGGGGGAGAAAGATACGCAGTATTTT
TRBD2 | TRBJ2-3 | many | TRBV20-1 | CSARPPAVAGGTQYF | TGCAGTGCTAGACCCCCGGCGGTAGCGGGGGGAACGCAGTATTTT
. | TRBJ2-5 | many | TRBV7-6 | CASSYFSSSQETQYF | TGTGCCAGCAGCTACTTTTCATCCTCTCAAGAGACCCAGTACTTC